This T cell receptor beta chain was captured in a study of cytomegalovirus exposure and HLA in healthy donors. Across the study: The roughly 130 validation repertoires used the same platform as the roughly 670 first-cohort repertoires (as reported by a later analysis).

Among the roughly 120 subjects of the validation cohort, separate from the roughly 700-subject first cohort, were the donors. This clone was seen a handful of times. The antigen is not known. Assay: immunoSEQ multiplex PCR; the TCRdb copy retains only in-frame clones and omits some. The table lists approximately 220,000 clones, more than 75% of them singletons, with around 2.6% in the top ten. General study points: Altogether, 164 TCR beta chains were recorded as cytomegalovirus-associated.

Sequencing used PBMCs. The receptor comes from a man younger than 30 in good health and CMV-seronegative.

In DNA form, the CDR3 reads TGTGCCAGCAGTGGACAGGGGGGGAGTTCACCCCTCCACTTT. It codes for CASSGQGGSSPLHF. This chain joins TRBV2 and TRBJ1-6; 9 bases are shared with TRBD1. This CDR3 is 14 amino acids long. CDR1 and CDR2 (germline): SNHLY, FYNNEI. With V trimmed by 4 bases and J by 9 bases, 4 bases remained unmatched.